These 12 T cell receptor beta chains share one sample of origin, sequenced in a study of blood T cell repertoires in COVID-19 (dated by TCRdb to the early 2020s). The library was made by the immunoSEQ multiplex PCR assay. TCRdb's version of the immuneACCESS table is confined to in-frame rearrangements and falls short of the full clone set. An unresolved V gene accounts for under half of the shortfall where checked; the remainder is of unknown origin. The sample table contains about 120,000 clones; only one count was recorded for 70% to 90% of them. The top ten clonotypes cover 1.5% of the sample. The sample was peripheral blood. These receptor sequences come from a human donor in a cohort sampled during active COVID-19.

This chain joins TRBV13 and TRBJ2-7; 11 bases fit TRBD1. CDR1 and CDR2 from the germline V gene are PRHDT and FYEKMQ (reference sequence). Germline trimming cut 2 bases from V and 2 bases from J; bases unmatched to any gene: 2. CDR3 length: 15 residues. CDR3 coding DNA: TGTGCCAGCAGCTTAAGGGGACAGGGGGCCTACGAGCAGTACTTC. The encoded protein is CASSLRGQGAYEQYF.

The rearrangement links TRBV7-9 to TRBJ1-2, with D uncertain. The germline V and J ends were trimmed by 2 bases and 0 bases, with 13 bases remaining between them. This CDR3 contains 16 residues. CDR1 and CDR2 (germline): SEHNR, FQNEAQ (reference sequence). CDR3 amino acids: CASSLSGGRANYGYTF. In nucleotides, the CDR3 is TGTGCCAGCAGCTTAAGCGGTGGCAGAGCTAACTATGGCTACACCTTC.

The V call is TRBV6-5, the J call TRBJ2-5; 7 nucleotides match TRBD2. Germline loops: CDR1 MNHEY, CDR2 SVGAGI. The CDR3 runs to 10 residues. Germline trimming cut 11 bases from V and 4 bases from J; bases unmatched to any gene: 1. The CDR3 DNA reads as TGTGCCTCGGGGGGAGAGACCCAGTACTTC. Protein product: CASGGETQYF.

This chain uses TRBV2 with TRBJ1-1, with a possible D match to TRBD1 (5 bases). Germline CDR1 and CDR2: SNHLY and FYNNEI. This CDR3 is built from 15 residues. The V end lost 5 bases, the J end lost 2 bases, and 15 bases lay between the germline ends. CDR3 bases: TGTGCCAGCAGTTGGGGGAGGGGTTTTAACACTGAAGCTTTCTTT. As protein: CASSWGRGFNTEAFF.

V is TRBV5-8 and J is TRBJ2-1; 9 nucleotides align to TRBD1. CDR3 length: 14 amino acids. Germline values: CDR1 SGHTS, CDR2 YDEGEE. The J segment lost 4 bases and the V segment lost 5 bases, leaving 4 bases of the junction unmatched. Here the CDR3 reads CASRTGGPYNEQFF. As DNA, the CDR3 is TGTGCCAGCAGGACAGGGGGGCCTTACAATGAGCAGTTCTTC. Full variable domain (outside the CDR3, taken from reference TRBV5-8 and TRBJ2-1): EAGVTQSPTHLIKTRGQQATLRCSPISGHTSVYWYQQALGLGLQFLLWYDEGEERNRGNFPPRFSGRQFPNYSSELNVNALELEDSALYLCASRTGGPYNEQFFGPGTRLTVL.

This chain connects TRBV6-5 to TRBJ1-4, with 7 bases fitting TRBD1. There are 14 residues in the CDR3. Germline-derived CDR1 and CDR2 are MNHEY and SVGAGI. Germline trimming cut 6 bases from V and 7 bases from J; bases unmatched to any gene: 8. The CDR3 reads CASSSGGLIEKLFF. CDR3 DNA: TGTGCCAGCAGCTCAGGGGGTCTGATTGAAAAACTGTTTTTT.

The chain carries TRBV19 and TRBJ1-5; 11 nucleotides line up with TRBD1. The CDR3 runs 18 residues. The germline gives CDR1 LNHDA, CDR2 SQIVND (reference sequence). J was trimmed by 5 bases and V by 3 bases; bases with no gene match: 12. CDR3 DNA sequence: TGTGCCAGTAGTATCCTCCCCCTGGACAGGGGGCACGATCAGCCCCAGCATTTT. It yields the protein CASSILPLDRGHDQPQHF.

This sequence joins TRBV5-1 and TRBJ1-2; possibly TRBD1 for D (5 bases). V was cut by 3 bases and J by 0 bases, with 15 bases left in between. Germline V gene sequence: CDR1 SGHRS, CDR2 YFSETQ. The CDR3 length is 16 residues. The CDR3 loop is CASSWGDRDTNYGYTF. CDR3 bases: TGCGCCAGCAGCTGGGGGGACCGTGACACTAACTATGGCTACACCTTC.

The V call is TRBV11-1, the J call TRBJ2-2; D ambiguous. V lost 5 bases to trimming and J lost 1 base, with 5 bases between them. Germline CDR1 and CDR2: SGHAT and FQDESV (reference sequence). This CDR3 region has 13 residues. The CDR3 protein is CASSPGNTGELFF. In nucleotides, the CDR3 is TGTGCCAGCAGCCCGGGGAACACCGGGGAGCTGTTTTTT.

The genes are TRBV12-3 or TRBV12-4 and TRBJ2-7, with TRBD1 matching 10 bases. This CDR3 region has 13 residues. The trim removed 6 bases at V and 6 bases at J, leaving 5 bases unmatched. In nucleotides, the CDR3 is TGTGCCAGCAGGAGACAGGGGGCTGGCGAGCAGTACTTC. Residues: CASRRQGAGEQYF.

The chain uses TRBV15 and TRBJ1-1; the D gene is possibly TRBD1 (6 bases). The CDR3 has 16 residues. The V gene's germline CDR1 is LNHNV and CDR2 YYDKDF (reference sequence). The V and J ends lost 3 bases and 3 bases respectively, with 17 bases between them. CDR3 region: CATSSEPLTGYTEAFF. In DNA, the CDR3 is TGTGCCACCAGCAGCGAGCCTCTGACAGGATACACTGAAGCTTTCTTT.

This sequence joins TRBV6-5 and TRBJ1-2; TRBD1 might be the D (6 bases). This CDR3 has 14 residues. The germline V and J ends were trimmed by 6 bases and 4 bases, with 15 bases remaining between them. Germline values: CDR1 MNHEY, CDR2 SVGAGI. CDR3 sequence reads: CASSRTELIYGYTF. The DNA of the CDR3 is TGTGCCAGCAGCCGGACAGAGTTGATCTATGGCTACACCTTC.